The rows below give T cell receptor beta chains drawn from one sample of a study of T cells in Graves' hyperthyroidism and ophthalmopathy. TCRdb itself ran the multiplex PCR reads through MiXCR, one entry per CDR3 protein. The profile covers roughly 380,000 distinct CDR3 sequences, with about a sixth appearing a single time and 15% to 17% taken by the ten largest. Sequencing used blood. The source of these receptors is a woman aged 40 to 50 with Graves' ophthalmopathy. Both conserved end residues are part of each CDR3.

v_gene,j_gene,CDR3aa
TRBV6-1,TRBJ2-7,CASRETEIPPEQYF
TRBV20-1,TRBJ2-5,CSAPTSGRIQETQYF
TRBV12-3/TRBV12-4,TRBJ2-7,CASSFATGAADEQYF
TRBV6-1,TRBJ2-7,CASSPGAGTPYEQYF
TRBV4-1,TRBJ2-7,CASSQDRRDRAYEQYF
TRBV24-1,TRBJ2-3,CATSDFRGRRSTDTQYF
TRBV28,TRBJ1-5,CASSGYGIGSNQPQPF
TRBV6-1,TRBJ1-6,CASRRGLPLHF
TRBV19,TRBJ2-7,CASSMDRGHEQYF
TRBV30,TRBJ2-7,CAWSLGGTYEQYF
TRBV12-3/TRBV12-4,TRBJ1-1,CASRAAGHTEAFF
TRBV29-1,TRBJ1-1,CSVKAAEAFF
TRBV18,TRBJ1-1,CASSAGRGRNTEAFF
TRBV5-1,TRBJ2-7,CASSLVGAEQYF
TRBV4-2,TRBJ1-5,CASSQEQGVGQPQHF
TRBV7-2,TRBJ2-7,CASSLSRGRGYEQYF
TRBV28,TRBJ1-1,CASRLNTEAFF
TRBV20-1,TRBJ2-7,CSARQGGVGYEQYF
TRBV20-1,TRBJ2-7,CSAVAAALSYEQYF
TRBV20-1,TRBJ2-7,CSATGNYGTYYEQYF
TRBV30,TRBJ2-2,CAWSPPVEAGELFF
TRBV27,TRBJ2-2,CASMSLIGANTGELFF
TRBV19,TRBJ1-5,CASSIFRDRSNQPQHF
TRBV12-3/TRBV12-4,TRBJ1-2,CASSLRTGYGYTF
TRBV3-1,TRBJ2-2,CASSPDGNTGELFF
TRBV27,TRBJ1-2,CASRPPGLQGNYGYTF
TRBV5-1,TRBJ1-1,CASRPDRATEAFF
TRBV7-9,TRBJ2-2,CASSLLDTGELFF
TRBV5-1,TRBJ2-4,CASSLPGNIQYF
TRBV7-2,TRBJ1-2,CASSATGLANYGYTF
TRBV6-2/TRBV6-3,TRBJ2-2,CASSWAGVRTGELFF
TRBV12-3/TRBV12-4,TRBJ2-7,CASSPGRADEQYF
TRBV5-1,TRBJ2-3,CASKGGTDTQYF